This record covers a single T cell receptor beta chain. Its antigen is undetermined. The sample comes from a study of T-cell memory formation after mild COVID-19. TCRdb re-called the 5' RACE reads with MiXCR, one entry per CDR3 protein. The sample gives around 200,000 distinct CDR3 sequences, roughly 17% of which show up once; 2% to 2.5% is in the top ten. General study findings and limits: There was no confirmation that second-wave clones peaking on day 37 were SARS-CoV-2 specific. For contracting clones, CD4+ ones sat mainly in CM and EM, CD8+ in EMRA.

The CDR3 contains 15 residues. V shed 3 bases, J shed 4 bases, and the junction held 8 bases outside the gene matches. The rearrangement links TRBV12-3 or TRBV12-4 to TRBJ2-7; TRBD2 matches 8 bases. What was sequenced was PBMCs or a T cell subset sorted from them (not recorded which). The clonotype originates from an adult woman who had mild COVID-19 (a few samples of this study predate the infection). Cell type and time point are not known. As DNA, the CDR3 is TGTGCCAGCAGTTTGGAGGCCGGGACTAGTTACGAGCAGTACTTC. It yields the protein CASSLEAGTSYEQYF.